What follows describes a single T cell receptor beta chain. Libraries were prepared by immunoSEQ multiplex PCR; TCRdb keeps only in-frame clonotypes and omits some of them. This table holds around 180,000 clones, approximately 85% found once. V was shortened by 2 bases and J by 10 bases, with 10 bases between the two germline ends. The CDR3 loop spans 12 amino acids. The germline V gene has CDR1 MNHNS and CDR2 SASEGT. This specimen belongs to a study of blood T cell repertoires in COVID-19. Study information: Samples representing acute and convalescent COVID-19 were sourced from the United States, Italy and Spain.

This receptor was obtained from a human donor with active or convalescent COVID-19. The donor label of this sample is uncertain. The sample was peripheral blood. This chain connects TRBV6-1 to TRBJ2-3; tentative D call: TRBD1 (5 bases). The CDR3 DNA sequence: TGTGCCAGCAGTGAAAAGGGGATCTCGCAGTATTTT. Translated: CASSEKGISQYF.